This T cell receptor (beta chain) came from a study of identical twins. Using its own MiXCR run on the 5' RACE reads, TCRdb lists one record per CDR3 protein. Among around 530,000 distinct CDR3 sequences listed, about 15% were seen once. The V gene's germline CDR1 is SGHRS and CDR2 YFSETQ. Trimming pared 1 base from V and 7 bases from J, leaving 15 bases between. There are 15 residues in the CDR3. Study results and caveats: The conclusions drew on cross-sectional statistical analysis instead of tracking the same donors. Monozygotic twins shared more out-of-frame TCR alpha than recombination models predicted.

Note on this clonotype: Its antigen is not known.

The same specimen was also included in a second study, on yellow fever vaccine responses in identical twins.

The source is a woman aged 18-29 years in good health. The chain uses TRBV5-1 and TRBJ2-1, with D perhaps TRBD2 (5 bases). Sample: CD4+ T cells sorted from blood. Here the CDR3 reads CASSLNGGEWNEQFF. CDR3 bases: TGCGCCAGCAGCTTGAACGGTGGGGAGTGGAATGAGCAGTTCTTC. The whole variable domain, remainder taken from reference TRBV5-1 and TRBJ2-1, is KAGVTQTPRYLIKTRGQQVTLSCSPISGHRSVSWYQQTPGQGLQFLFEYFSETQRNKGNFPGRFSGRQFSNSRSEMNVSTLELGDSALYLCASSLNGGEWNEQFFGPGTRLTVL.